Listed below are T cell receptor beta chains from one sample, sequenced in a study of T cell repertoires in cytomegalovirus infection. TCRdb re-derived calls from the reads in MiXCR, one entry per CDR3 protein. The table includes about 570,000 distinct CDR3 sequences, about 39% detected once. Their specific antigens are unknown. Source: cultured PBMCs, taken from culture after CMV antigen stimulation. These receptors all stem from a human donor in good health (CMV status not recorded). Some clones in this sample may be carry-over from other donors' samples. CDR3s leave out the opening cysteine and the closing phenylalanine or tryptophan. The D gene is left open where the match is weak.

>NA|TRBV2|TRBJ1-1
ASSSTRDKGDTEAF
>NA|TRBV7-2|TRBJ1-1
ASSLEVGYTEAF
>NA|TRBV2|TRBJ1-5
ASSEQSNSNQPQH
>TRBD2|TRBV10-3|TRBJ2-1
AISPGTNNNEQF
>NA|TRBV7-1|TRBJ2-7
ASSPYRNEQY
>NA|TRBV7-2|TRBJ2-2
ASSDAGTRGTGELF
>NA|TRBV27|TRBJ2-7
ASSLRDGTGQY
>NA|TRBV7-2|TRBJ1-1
ASSPAGAGGTEAF
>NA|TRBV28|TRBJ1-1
ASSPPGTGVITEAL
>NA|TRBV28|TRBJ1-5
ASSQAMAGNQPQH
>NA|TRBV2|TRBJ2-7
ASRVDSPSYEQY
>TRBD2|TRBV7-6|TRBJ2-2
ASSLPGLANTGELF
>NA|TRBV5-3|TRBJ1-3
ASSSSTTGGEGTIY
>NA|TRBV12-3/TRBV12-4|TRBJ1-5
ASSLKGLDNQPQH
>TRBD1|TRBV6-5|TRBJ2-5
ASSYSDREETQY
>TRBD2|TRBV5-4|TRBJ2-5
ASNLYSGGETQY
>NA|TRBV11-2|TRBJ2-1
ASSSYVGGGILQF
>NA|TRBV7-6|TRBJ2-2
ASSFNQETGELF
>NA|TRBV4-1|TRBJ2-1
TSSAPVKTGYNEQF
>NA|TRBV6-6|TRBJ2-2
ASSASGTAVGELF
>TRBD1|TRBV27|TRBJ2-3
ASSSPGQVTDTQY
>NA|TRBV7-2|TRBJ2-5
ASSLVWDPNQETQY
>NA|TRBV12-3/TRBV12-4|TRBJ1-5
ASSQNTGWDQPQH
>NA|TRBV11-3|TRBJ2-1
ASSIGQGEQF
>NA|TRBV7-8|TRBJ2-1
ASSLEVRSEQF
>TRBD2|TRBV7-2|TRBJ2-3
ASSLGGGRTTDTQY
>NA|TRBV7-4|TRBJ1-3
ASSSIRDVYTIY
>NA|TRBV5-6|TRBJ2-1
ASFGQGSRNEQF
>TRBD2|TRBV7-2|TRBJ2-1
ASSSYSGGASIEQF
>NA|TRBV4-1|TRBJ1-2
ASSDPFSTAGDYGYT
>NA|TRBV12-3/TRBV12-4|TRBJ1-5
ASSFGGGASNQPQH
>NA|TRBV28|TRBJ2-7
ASSFPGGPFSYEQY
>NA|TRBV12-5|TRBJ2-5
ASGLYLVGGTKAGETQY
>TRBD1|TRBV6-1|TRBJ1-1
ASRAGGTEAF
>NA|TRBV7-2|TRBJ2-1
ASSFRGPTYNEQF
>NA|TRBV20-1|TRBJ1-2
SARPAGSRIGNGYT
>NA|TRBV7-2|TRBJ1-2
ASSLVGEGYGYT
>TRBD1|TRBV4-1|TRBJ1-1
ASSQEGRGRRNTEAF
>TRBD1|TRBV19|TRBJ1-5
ASTPEGAKNQPQH
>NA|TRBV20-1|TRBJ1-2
SAGKGGARGYGYT
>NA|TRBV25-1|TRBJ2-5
ASSESGPVGETQY
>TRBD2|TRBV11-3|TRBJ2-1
ASSDGTSGRGEQF
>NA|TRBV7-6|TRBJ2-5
ASSLVGTRVETQY